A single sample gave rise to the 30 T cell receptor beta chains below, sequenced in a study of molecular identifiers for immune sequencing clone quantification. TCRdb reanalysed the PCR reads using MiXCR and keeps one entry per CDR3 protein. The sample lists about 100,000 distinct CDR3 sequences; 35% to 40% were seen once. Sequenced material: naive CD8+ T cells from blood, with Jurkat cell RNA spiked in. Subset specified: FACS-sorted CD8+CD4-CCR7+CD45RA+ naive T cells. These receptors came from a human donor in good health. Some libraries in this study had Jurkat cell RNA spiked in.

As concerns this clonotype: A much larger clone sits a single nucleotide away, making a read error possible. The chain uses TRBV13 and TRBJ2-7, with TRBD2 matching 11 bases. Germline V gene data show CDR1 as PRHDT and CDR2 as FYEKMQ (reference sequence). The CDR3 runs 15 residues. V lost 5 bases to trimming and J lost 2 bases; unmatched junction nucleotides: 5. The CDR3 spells CASSQGLAATYEQYF. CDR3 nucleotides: TGTGCCAGCAGCCAGGGACTAGCGGCCACCTACGAGCAGTACTTC.

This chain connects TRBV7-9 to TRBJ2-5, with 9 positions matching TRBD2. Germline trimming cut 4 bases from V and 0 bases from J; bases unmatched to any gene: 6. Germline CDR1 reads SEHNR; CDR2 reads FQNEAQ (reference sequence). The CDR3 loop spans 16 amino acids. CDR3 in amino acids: CASSSPAGGHQETQYF. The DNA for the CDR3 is TGTGCCAGCAGCTCTCCAGCGGGAGGCCACCAAGAGACCCAGTACTTC.

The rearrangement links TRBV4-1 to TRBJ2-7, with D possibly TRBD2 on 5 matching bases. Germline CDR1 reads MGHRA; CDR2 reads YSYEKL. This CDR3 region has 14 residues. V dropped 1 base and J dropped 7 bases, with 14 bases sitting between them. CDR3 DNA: TGCGCCAGCAGCCAAGTTTCGGGATCCTGGGAGCAGTACTTC. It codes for CASSQVSGSWEQYF.

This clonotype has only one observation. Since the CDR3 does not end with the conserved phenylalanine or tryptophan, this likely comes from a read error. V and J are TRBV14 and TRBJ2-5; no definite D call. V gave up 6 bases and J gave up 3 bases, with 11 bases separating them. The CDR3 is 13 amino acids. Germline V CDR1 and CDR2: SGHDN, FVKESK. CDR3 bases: TGTGCCAGCAGTCCTTGGACGGAAGAGACCCAGTACCTC. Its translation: CASSPWTEETQYL.

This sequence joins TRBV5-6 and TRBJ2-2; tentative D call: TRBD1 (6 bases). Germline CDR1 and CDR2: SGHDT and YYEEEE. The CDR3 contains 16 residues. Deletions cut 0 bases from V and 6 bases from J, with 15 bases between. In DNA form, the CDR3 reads TGTGCCAGCAGCTTGGCCCTGGGGGCGCGTTCCGGGGAGCTGTTTTTT. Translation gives CASSLALGARSGELFF.

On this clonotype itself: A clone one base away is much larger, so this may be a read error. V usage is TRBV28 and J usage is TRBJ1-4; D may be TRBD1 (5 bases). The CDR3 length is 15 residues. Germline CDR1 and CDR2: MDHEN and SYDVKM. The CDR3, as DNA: TGTGCCAGCAGTTTATACGGGGCCCTTGAGGAAAAACTGATTTTT. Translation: CASSLYGALEEKLIF. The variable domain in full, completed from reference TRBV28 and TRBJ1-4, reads DVKVTQSSRYLVKRTGEKVFLECVQDMDHENMFWYRQDPGLGLRLIYFSYDVKMKEKGDIPEGYSVSREKKERFSLILESASTNQTSMYLCASSLYGALEEKLIFGSGTQLSVL.

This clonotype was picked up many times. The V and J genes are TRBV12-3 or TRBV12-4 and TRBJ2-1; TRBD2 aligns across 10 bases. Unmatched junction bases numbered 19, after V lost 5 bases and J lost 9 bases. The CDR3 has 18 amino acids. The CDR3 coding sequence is TGTGCCAGCAGTCGAGCGAGGCTAGCGGGAGCGAGGGGGGTTGAGCAGTTCTTC. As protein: CASSRARLAGARGVEQFF.

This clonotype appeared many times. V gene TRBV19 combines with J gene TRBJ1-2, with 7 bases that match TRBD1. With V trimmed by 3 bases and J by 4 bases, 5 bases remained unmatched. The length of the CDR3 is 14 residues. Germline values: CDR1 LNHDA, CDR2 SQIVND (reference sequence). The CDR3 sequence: CASSMLDRSYGYTF. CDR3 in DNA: TGTGCCAGTAGTATGTTGGACAGGTCCTATGGCTACACCTTC.

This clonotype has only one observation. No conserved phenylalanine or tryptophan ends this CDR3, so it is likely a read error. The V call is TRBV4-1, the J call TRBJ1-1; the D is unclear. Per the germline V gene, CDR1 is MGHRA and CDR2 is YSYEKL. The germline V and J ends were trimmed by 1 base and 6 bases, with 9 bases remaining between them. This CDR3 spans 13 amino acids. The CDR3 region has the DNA TGCGCCAGCAGCCAAGTGGGTCCCGCTGAAGCTTTCTAT. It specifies CASSQVGPAEAFY.

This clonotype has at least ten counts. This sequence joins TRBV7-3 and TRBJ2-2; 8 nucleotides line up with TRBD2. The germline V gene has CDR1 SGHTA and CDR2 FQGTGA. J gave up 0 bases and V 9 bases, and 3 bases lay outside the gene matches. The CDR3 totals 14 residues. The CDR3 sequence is CASSGLANTGELFF. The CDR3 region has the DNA TGTGCCAGTTCGGGACTAGCGAACACCGGGGAGCTGTTTTTT.

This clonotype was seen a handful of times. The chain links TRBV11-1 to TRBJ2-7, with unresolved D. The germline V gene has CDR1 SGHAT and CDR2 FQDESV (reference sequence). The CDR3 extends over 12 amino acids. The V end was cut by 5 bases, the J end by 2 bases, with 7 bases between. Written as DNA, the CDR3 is TGTGCCAGCAGCCGTACCGCCTACGAGCAGTACTTC. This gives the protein CASSRTAYEQYF.

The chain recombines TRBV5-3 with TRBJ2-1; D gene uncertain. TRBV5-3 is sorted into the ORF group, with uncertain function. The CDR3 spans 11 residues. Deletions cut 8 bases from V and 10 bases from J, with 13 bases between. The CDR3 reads CASLLYEEQFF. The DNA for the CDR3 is TGTGCCAGCCTTTTATACGAAGAGCAGTTCTTC.

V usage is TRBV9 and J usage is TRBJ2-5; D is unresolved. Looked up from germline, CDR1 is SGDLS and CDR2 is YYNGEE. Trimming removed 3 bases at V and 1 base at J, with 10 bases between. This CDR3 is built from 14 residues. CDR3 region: CASSESGTQETQYF. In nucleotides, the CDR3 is TGTGCCAGCAGCGAATCGGGCACCCAAGAGACCCAGTACTTC.

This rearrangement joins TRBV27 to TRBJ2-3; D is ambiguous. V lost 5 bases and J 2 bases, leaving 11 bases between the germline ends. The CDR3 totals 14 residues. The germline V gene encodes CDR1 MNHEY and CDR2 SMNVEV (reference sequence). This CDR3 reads CASSHRPNTDTQYF. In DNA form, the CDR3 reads TGTGCCAGCAGTCACAGACCGAACACAGATACGCAGTATTTT.

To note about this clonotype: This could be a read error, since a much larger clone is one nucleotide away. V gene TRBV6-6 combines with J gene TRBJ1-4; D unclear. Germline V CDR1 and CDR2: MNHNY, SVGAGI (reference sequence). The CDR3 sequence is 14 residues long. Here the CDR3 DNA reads TGTGCCAGCAGTTACAGGCAGTCAAATGTAAAACTGTTTTTT. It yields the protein CASSYRQSNVKLFF.

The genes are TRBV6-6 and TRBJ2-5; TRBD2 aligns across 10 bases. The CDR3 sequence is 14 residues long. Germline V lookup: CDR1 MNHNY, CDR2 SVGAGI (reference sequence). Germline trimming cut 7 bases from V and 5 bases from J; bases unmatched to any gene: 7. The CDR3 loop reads CASMLAGVRETQYF. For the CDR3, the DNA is TGTGCCAGCATGCTAGCGGGAGTAAGGGAGACCCAGTACTTC.

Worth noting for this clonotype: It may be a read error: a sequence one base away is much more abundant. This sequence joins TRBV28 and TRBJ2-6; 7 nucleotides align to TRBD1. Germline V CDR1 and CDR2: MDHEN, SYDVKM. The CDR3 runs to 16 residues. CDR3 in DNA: TGTACCAGCAGAACAGGGGCCCCTCTTCGGGCCAACGTCCTGACTTTC. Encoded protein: CTSRTGAPLRANVLTF.

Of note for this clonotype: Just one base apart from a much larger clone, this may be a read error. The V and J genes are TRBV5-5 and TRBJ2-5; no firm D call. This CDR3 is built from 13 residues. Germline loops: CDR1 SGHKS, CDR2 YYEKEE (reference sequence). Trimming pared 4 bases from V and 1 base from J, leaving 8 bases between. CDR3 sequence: CASSPAVQETQYF. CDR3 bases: TGTGCCAGCAGCCCGGCCGTCCAAGAGACCCAGTACTTC.

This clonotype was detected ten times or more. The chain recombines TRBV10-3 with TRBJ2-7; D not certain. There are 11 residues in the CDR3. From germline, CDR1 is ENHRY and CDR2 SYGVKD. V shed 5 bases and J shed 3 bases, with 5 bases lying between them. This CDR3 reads CAISSGYEQYF. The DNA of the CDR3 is TGTGCCATCAGTTCGGGCTACGAGCAGTACTTC.

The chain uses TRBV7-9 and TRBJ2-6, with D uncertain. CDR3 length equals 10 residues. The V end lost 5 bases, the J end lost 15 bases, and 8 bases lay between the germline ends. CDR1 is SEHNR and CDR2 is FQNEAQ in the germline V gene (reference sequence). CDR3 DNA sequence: TGTGCCAGCAGCCCCCTCGCCCTGACTTTC. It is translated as CASSPLALTF.

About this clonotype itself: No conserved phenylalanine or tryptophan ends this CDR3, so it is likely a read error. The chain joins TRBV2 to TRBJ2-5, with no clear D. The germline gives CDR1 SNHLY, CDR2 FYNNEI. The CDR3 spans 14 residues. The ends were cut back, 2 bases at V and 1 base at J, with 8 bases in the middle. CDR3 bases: TGTGCCAGCAGTGAACCCAGGTCCCAAGAGACCCAGTACCTC. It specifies CASSEPRSQETQYL.

The CDR3: CASSVDNHNEQFF. The CDR3 DNA reads as TGTGCCAGCAGTGTGGACAACCACAATGAGCAGTTCTTC. The chain links TRBV25-1 to TRBJ2-1; TRBD1 might be the D (5 bases). V was pared by 4 bases and J by 5 bases, with 9 bases between. The CDR3 runs to 13 residues. Germline V lookup: CDR1 MGHDK, CDR2 SYGVNS.

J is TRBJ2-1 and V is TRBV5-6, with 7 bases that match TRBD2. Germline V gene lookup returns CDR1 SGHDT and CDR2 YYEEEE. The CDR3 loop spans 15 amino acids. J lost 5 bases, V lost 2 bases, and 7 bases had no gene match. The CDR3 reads CASSLYRDYNNEQFF. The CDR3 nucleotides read TGTGCCAGCAGCTTATACCGGGACTATAACAATGAGCAGTTCTTC.

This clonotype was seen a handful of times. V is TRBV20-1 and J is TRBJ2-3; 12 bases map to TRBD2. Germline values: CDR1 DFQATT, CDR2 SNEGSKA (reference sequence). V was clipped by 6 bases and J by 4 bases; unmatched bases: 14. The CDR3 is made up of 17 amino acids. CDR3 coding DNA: TGCAGTGCCAAATCTCGACTAGCGGGAGCCGAGGCAGATACGCAGTATTTT. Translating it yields CSAKSRLAGAEADTQYF.

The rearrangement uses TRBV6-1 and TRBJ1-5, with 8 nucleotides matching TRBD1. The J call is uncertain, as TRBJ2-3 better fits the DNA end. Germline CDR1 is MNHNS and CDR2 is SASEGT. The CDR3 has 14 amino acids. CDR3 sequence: CASRDRTGLQPQYF. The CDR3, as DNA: TGTGCCAGCAGAGATAGGACAGGGTTACAGCCCCAGTATTTT.

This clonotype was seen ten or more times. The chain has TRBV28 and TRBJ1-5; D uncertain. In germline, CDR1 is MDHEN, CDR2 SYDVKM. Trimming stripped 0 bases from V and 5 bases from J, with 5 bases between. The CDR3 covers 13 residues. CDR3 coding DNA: TGTGCCAGCAGTTTATGGACACATCAGCCCCAGCATTTT. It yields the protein CASSLWTHQPQHF.

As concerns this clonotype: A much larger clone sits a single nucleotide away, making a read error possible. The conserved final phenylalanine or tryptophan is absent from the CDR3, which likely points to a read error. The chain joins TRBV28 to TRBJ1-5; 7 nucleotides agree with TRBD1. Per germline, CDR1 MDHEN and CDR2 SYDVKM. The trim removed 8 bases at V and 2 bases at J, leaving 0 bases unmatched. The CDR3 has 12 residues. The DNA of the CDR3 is TGTGCCAGCGACAGGGGCAATCAGCCCCAGCATTTG. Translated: CASDRGNQPQHL.

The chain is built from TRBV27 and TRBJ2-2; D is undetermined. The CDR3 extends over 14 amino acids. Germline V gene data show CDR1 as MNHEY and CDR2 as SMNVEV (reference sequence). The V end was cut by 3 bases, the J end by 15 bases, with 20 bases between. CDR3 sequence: CASSFVLEAPLLFF. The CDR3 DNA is TGTGCCAGCAGTTTTGTCTTGGAAGCCCCCTTATTGTTTTTT.

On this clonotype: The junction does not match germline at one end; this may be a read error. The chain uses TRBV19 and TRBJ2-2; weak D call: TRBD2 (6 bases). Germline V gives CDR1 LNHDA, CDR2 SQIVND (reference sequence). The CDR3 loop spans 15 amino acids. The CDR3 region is CASRVLATNTGELLF. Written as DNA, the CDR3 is TGTGCCAGTAGAGTGCTAGCGACGAACACCGGGGAGCTGTTATTT.

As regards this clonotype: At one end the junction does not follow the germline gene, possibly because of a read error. In nucleotides, the CDR3 is TGTGCCAGCAGTTATCTGGGGGGCCACAATGAGCTGTTCTTC. It yields the protein CASSYLGGHNELFF. The chain uses TRBV6-2 or TRBV6-3 and TRBJ2-1; D may match TRBD1 or TRBD2 (6 bases each). Germline loops: CDR1 MNHEY, CDR2 SVGEGT. This CDR3 contains 14 residues.